The 10 T cell receptor beta chains in this list originate from one sample, sequenced in a study of cytomegalovirus exposure and HLA in healthy donors. Amplification used 60 Vbeta primers and 13 Jbeta primers. Repertoires were generated with immunoSEQ multiplex PCR, while TCRdb's copy carries only in-frame clones and drops some. The sample's table shows 200,000 or so clones. Sequences were obtained from PBMCs. These receptors came from a boy between 10 and 17 years old in good health and CMV-seronegative.

The V and J genes are TRBV6-1 and TRBJ1-4, with D hard to call. Between the trimmed V and J ends, which lost 1 base and 7 bases, there was a span of 10 bases. The CDR3 is 14 residues long. In germline, CDR1 is MNHNS, CDR2 SASEGT. CDR3 sequence reads: CASSEGQESEKLFF. Here the CDR3 DNA reads TGTGCCAGCAGTGAAGGCCAGGAAAGTGAAAAACTGTTTTTT.

The rearrangement links TRBV7-9 to TRBJ1-6, with D tentatively TRBD1 (6 bases). V was trimmed by 0 bases and J by 16 bases, leaving 16 bases between them. The germline V gene encodes CDR1 SEHNR and CDR2 FQNEAQ (reference sequence). The length of the CDR3 is 14 residues. The CDR3 DNA reads as TGTGCCAGCAGCTTAGCACGAGGGGCAGGGGTTCTCCACTTT. Protein: CASSLARGAGVLHF.

The V gene is TRBV13, the J gene TRBJ1-1; D is unresolved. Trimming removed 1 base at V and 3 bases at J, with 21 bases between. The CDR3 contains 18 residues. Germline lookup yields CDR1 PRHDT and CDR2 FYEKMQ (reference sequence). DNA of the CDR3: TGTGCCAGCAGCTTAGTTCCTAGTTTCCGGGGAGGGCACACTGAAGCTTTCTTT. Translating it yields CASSLVPSFRGGHTEAFF.

The gene calls are TRBV9 and TRBJ2-2; perhaps TRBD1 as D (6 bases). Germline V lookup: CDR1 SGDLS, CDR2 YYNGEE. The CDR3 extends over 15 amino acids. V dropped 3 bases and J dropped 0 bases, with 9 bases sitting between them. DNA for the CDR3: TGTGCCAGCAGCGACCGGACAGCGAACACCGGGGAGCTGTTTTTT. Its protein is CASSDRTANTGELFF.

V and J are TRBV5-3 and TRBJ2-5, with TRBD2 as a possible D gene (6 bases). TRBV5-3 is designated an ORF whose function remains uncertain. V gave up 4 bases and J gave up 4 bases, with 14 bases separating them. The CDR3 totals 14 residues. The CDR3 DNA follows: TGTGCCAGAAGCCTTCCCGGGGGAGGAGAGACCCAGTACTTC. Translation: CARSLPGGGETQYF.

CDR3 in amino acids: CASSGGMNTEAFF. CDR3 nucleotides: TGTGCCAGCTCAGGCGGGATGAACACTGAAGCTTTCTTT. V gene TRBV18 combines with J gene TRBJ1-1, with no clear D. The germline V gene has CDR1 KGHSH and CDR2 LQKENI. Trimming cost V 5 bases and J 0 bases, with 7 bases left between them. The CDR3 consists of 13 residues.

The V call is TRBV18, the J call TRBJ1-4, with D possibly matching TRBD1 (6 bases). Trimming stripped 3 bases from V and 3 bases from J, with 8 bases between. There are 14 residues in the CDR3. Germline V CDR1 and CDR2: KGHSH, LQKENI. The CDR3 nucleotides are TGTGCCAGCTCACCGACAGGCCCTAATGAAAAACTGTTTTTT. This encodes CASSPTGPNEKLFF.

The CDR3 sequence: CASSVVGQLSGELFF. The CDR3 DNA reads as TGTGCCAGCAGCGTAGTTGGACAGTTATCCGGGGAGCTGTTTTTT. This chain connects TRBV9 to TRBJ2-2, with D maybe TRBD1 (6 bases). CDR1 SGDLS and CDR2 YYNGEE come from the germline V gene. V dropped 0 bases and J dropped 6 bases, with 12 bases sitting between them. The CDR3 has 15 amino acids.

The chain couples TRBV11-1 to TRBJ1-1; D not resolved. The germline V and J ends were trimmed by 1 base and 1 base, with 10 bases remaining between them. CDR1 is SGHAT, CDR2 FQDESV, per germline (reference sequence). This CDR3 has 15 residues. DNA of the CDR3: TGTGCCAGCAGCTTAGTATTCGGTAGGAACACTGAAGCTTTCTTT. It translates to CASSLVFGRNTEAFF.

The chain combines TRBV7-8 with TRBJ1-5, with TRBD1 as a possible D gene (6 bases). There are 14 residues in the CDR3. V dropped 5 bases and J dropped 7 bases, with 15 bases sitting between them. CDR1 and CDR2 (germline): SGHVS, FQNEAQ. The CDR3 region is CASSVGGGGQPQHF. The DNA of the CDR3 is TGTGCCAGCAGCGTAGGGGGGGGAGGGCAGCCCCAGCATTTT.